This TCR beta chain was identified in a study of identical twins. Study-level results: It was out-of-frame TCR alpha sharing in monozygotic twins that models underestimated. Insertions ran lower in abundant cord blood beta clonotypes, though not in memory repertoires.

TCRdb reanalysed the 5' RACE reads using MiXCR and keeps one entry per CDR3 protein. The table has some 660,000 distinct CDR3 sequences, over 8.5% seen once; the top ten hold around 0.95%. In germline, CDR1 is DFQATT, CDR2 SNEGSKA (reference sequence). V lost 3 bases, J lost 5 bases, and 13 bases lay in between. CDR3 length: 13 amino acids. This clonotype was seen more than once but under ten times. Antigen unknown. This sample also belongs to another study, concerning yellow fever vaccine responses in identical twins. This second report adds: Twins reportedly showed a vaccine T cell response that seemed partly convergent and partly personalized.

The source of this sequence is a woman between 18 and 29 years old in good health. This chain uses TRBV20-1 with TRBJ2-5; TRBD1 is a possible D gene (6 bases). Sequencing was done on a sample of PBMCs. The CDR3 region is CSASDTGSETQYF. The CDR3, as DNA: TGCAGTGCTAGTGATACAGGGTCGGAGACCCAGTACTTC.